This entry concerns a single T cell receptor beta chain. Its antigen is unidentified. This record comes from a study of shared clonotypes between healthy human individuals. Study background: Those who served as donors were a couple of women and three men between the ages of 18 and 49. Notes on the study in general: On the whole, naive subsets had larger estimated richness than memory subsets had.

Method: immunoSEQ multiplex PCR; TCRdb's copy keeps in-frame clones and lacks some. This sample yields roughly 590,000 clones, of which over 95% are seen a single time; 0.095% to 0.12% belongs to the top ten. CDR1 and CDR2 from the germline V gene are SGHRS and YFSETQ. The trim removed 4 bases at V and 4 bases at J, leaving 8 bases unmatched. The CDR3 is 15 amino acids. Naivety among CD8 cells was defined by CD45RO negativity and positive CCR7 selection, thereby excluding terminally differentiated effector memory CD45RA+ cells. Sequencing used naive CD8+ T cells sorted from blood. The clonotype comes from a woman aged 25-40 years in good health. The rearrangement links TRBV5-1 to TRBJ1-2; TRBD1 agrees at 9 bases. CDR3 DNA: TGCGCCAGCAGCCTCAGGACAGGGGACCTCTATGGCTACACCTTC. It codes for CASSLRTGDLYGYTF.